A single sample is the source of the 16 T cell receptor beta chains below, sequenced in a study of cytomegalovirus exposure and HLA in healthy donors. The repertoire was sequenced with immunoSEQ multiplex PCR; TCRdb's copy has only in-frame clones and lacks some. Of fewer than 130,000 clones in the sample, about nine tenths are singletons; the top ten hold 1.5% to 2%. The sequenced sample consisted of PBMCs. The receptors were sampled from a woman between 18 and 29 years old in good health and CMV-seronegative.

The genes are TRBV5-1 and TRBJ2-1; 8 nucleotides agree with TRBD2. The trim removed 4 bases at V and 6 bases at J, leaving 6 bases unmatched. Germline V gives CDR1 SGHRS, CDR2 YFSETQ. This CDR3 contains 14 residues. The CDR3 loop reads CASSERGGINEQFF. The CDR3 nucleotides read TGCGCCAGCAGCGAACGGGGGGGAATCAATGAGCAGTTCTTC.

The V gene is TRBV28, the J gene TRBJ2-6; TRBD1 matches 8 bases. Germline lookup yields CDR1 MDHEN and CDR2 SYDVKM. The CDR3 totals 20 residues. Trimming took 5 bases from V and 1 from J; bases not matched to a gene: 16. CDR3 in amino acids: CASSPNLGGQGYSGANVLTF. The CDR3 bases are TGTGCCAGCAGTCCGAACCTCGGCGGACAGGGTTATTCTGGGGCCAACGTCCTGACTTTC.

This chain uses TRBV6-5 with TRBJ2-5, with D unclear. The CDR3 sequence is 12 residues long. Germline CDR1 reads MNHEY; CDR2 reads SVGAGI. Trimming stripped 2 bases from V and 5 bases from J, with 6 bases between. CDR3 protein: CASSYPGETQYF. CDR3 coding DNA: TGTGCCAGCAGTTACCCCGGGGAGACCCAGTACTTC.

The chain joins TRBV4-3 to TRBJ1-2, with D perhaps matching TRBD1 (5 bases). CDR3 length equals 15 residues. Germline V gene lookup returns CDR1 LGHNA and CDR2 YSLEER. V was cut by 0 bases and J by 5 bases, with 13 bases left in between. The CDR3 spells CASSQEGSGGYGYTF. The CDR3 bases are TGCGCCAGCAGCCAAGAAGGCTCGGGGGGTTATGGCTACACCTTC.

The genes are TRBV25-1 and TRBJ1-4; D is possibly TRBD1 (5 bases). The germline V and J ends were trimmed by 6 bases and 4 bases, with 15 bases remaining between them. Germline CDR1 MGHDK, CDR2 SYGVNS. The CDR3 length is 15 residues. The CDR3 region is CASRAGGYYNEKLFF. The CDR3 region has the DNA TGTGCCAGCAGAGCCGGGGGGTATTATAATGAAAAACTGTTTTTT.

The genes are TRBV7-9 and TRBJ1-1; 7 positions agree with TRBD1. This CDR3 comprises 15 residues. The J segment lost 0 bases and the V segment lost 7 bases, leaving 8 bases of the junction unmatched. CDR1 and CDR2 (germline): SEHNR, FQNEAQ (reference sequence). This CDR3 is CASIPTGQMNTEAFF. The CDR3 DNA sequence: TGTGCCAGCATCCCCACGGGACAGATGAACACTGAAGCTTTCTTT.

This clone is a singleton in its sample. This rearrangement joins TRBV7-9 to TRBJ2-7; D is perhaps TRBD1 (7 bases). V shed 6 bases and J shed 5 bases, with 23 bases lying between them. This CDR3 has 16 residues. Germline V gene sequence: CDR1 SEHNR, CDR2 FQNEAQ (reference sequence). The CDR3 DNA follows: TGTGCCAGCAGACCTCTTGGGAGTCAGGGGGGCCACGAGCAGTACTTC. Translation gives CASRPLGSQGGHEQYF.

The genes are TRBV18 and TRBJ1-5, with TRBD1 matching 9 bases. Germline values: CDR1 KGHSH, CDR2 LQKENI. With V trimmed by 0 bases and J by 6 bases, 6 bases remained unmatched. The CDR3 spans 16 residues. This CDR3 reads CASSPPGQGSAQPQHF. In nucleotides, the CDR3 is TGTGCCAGCTCACCACCCGGACAGGGGTCCGCTCAGCCCCAGCATTTT.

The J gene is TRBJ1-1, the V gene TRBV9, with D maybe TRBD1 (6 bases). The germline V gene encodes CDR1 SGDLS and CDR2 YYNGEE. Trimming pared 0 bases from V and 0 bases from J, leaving 9 bases between. The CDR3 has 15 amino acids. The CDR3 protein is CASSVEGHLNTEAFF. CDR3 coding DNA: TGTGCCAGCAGCGTAGAGGGACACTTGAACACTGAAGCTTTCTTT.

This sequence joins TRBV4-1 and TRBJ1-6; possibly TRBD1 for D (5 bases). The germline V gene encodes CDR1 MGHRA and CDR2 YSYEKL. The CDR3 contains 17 residues. V gave up 4 bases and J gave up 3 bases, with 16 bases separating them. The CDR3 sequence: CASSPPSWGSYNSPLHF. In nucleotides, the CDR3 is TGCGCCAGCAGCCCCCCCTCTTGGGGCAGCTATAATTCACCCCTCCACTTT.

The rearrangement joins TRBV6-6 to TRBJ2-7; TRBD1 agrees at 8 bases. V shed 5 bases, J shed 6 bases, and the junction held 9 bases outside the gene matches. Germline V gene data show CDR1 as MNHNY and CDR2 as SVGAGI (reference sequence). The CDR3 loop spans 14 amino acids. CDR3 DNA sequence: TGTGCCAGCAGTGATACTGGACAGGGCGGCGAGCAGTACTTC. It is translated as CASSDTGQGGEQYF.

The rearrangement links TRBV4-1 to TRBJ2-5; 8 bases match TRBD1. From germline, CDR1 is MGHRA and CDR2 YSYEKL. J gave up 5 bases and V 0 bases, and 8 bases lay outside the gene matches. This CDR3 has 16 amino acids. The CDR3 spells CASSQDLAGGRETQYF. The CDR3 DNA follows: TGCGCCAGCAGCCAAGATCTGGCAGGGGGCAGGGAGACCCAGTACTTC.

The V and J genes are TRBV28 and TRBJ1-5; D gene uncertain. Looked up from germline, CDR1 is MDHEN and CDR2 is SYDVKM. There are 13 residues in the CDR3. V dropped 7 bases and J dropped 3 bases, with 10 bases sitting between them. The CDR3 sequence: CASIETANQPQHF. CDR3 nucleotides: TGTGCCAGCATCGAAACAGCCAATCAGCCCCAGCATTTT.

This chain joins TRBV5-4 and TRBJ1-1, with D maybe TRBD1 (6 bases). Trimming stripped 1 base from V and 1 base from J, with 11 bases between. The CDR3 length is 15 residues. Looked up from germline, CDR1 is SGHNT and CDR2 is YYREEE (reference sequence). CDR3 protein: CASSLMSRGNTEAFF. The CDR3 DNA reads as TGTGCCAGCAGCTTGATGAGCAGGGGGAACACTGAAGCTTTCTTT.

This rearrangement joins TRBV11-2 to TRBJ2-1, with D unresolved. The CDR3 is 17 amino acids. V lost 2 bases to trimming and J lost 0 bases, with 14 bases between them. Germline V lookup: CDR1 SGHAT, CDR2 FQNNGV. In DNA, the CDR3 is TGTGCCAGCAGCTTAAGACCACCTCCTAGCTCCTACAATGAGCAGTTCTTC. Translation gives CASSLRPPPSSYNEQFF.

The rearrangement uses TRBV6-1 and TRBJ1-5; 7 bases match TRBD1. Germline assignment: CDR1 MNHNS and CDR2 SASEGT. Losses at the gene ends were 4 bases for V and 0 bases for J; bases not matched to a gene: 12. The CDR3 consists of 18 residues. CDR3 nucleotide sequence: TGTGCCAGCAGTGGAATTGGACAGGCGATATATAGCAATCAGCCCCAGCATTTT. Its translation is CASSGIGQAIYSNQPQHF.